Listed here are 7 T cell receptor beta chains from one sample, sequenced in a study of cytomegalovirus exposure and HLA in healthy donors (dated by TCRdb to about 2017). Library generation was performed with the immunoSEQ multiplex PCR assay. For the multiplex PCR, a mixture combining 60 forward primers for TCR Vbeta segments and 13 reverse primers for TCR Jbeta segments was used. The clones in this table, taken by TCRdb from immuneACCESS, are in-frame only. Not every clone is retained; where verified, under half of the shortfall comes from an unresolved V gene, and the cause of the rest is unknown. Recorded for this sample are around 170,000 clones; almost 85% of them occurred a single time. Jointly, the top ten make up about 0.4% of the sample. What was sequenced was PBMCs. The source is a boy between 2 and 10 years old in good health and CMV-seronegative.

V usage is TRBV2 and J usage is TRBJ2-3, with D possibly TRBD2 on 5 matching bases. The CDR3 loop spans 13 amino acids. CDR1 SNHLY and CDR2 FYNNEI come from the germline V gene. Trimming took off 11 bases at V and 1 base at J, with 13 bases between the two ends. CDR3 amino acids: CAVGETRTDTQYF. DNA for the CDR3: TGTGCCGTTGGGGAGACCCGCACAGATACGCAGTATTTT.

V and J are TRBV10-3 and TRBJ2-7; 9 bases fit TRBD2. Looked up from germline, CDR1 is ENHRY and CDR2 is SYGVKD. This CDR3 region has 17 residues. V shed 2 bases and J 3 bases; nucleotides not matched to a gene: 11. The CDR3 region has the DNA TGTGCCATCAGTGAGGGGCTGGCGGGAGGGGGCAACTACGAGCAGTACTTC. This encodes CAISEGLAGGGNYEQYF.

The chain employs TRBV6-5 and TRBJ2-2, with D possibly being TRBD2 (6 bases). Trimming took 4 bases from V and 3 from J, leaving 9 bases between them. This CDR3 has 14 residues. Germline V gene lookup returns CDR1 MNHEY and CDR2 SVGAGI. The DNA for the CDR3 is TGTGCCAGCAGTTTACAGCGGGACACCGGGGAGCTGTTTTTT. Protein product: CASSLQRDTGELFF.

The rearrangement joins TRBV5-4 to TRBJ2-2; D gene uncertain. Trimming cost V 3 bases and J 3 bases, with 9 bases left between them. In germline, CDR1 is SGHNT, CDR2 YYREEE (reference sequence). This CDR3 has 14 residues. CDR3 sequence: CASSSGLYTGELFF. In DNA form, the CDR3 reads TGTGCCAGCAGCTCGGGTCTATACACCGGGGAGCTGTTTTTT.

This chain joins TRBV7-8 and TRBJ2-1; 7 bases line up with TRBD2. V shed 4 bases, J shed 3 bases, and the junction held 9 bases outside the gene matches. Germline lookup yields CDR1 SGHVS and CDR2 FQNEAQ. This CDR3 is built from 16 residues. The CDR3 is CASSSAAGSIYNEQFF. CDR3 coding DNA: TGTGCCAGCAGCTCCGCAGCGGGGTCGATCTACAATGAGCAGTTCTTC.

The chain has TRBV2 and TRBJ1-5, with TRBD1 identical over 8 bases. The CDR3 has 16 residues. Germline CDR1 is SNHLY and CDR2 is FYNNEI. Trimming cost V 1 base and J 5 bases; bases outside gene matches: 7. The CDR3 protein is CASSEGPGTGYQPQHF. In nucleotides, the CDR3 is TGTGCCAGCAGTGAAGGCCCCGGGACAGGTTATCAGCCCCAGCATTTT.

The genes are TRBV7-2 and TRBJ1-2; no clear D. CDR1 and CDR2 (germline): SGHTA, FQGNSA. Trimming removed 5 bases from V and 4 bases from J, with 17 bases in between. The CDR3 has 15 residues. DNA for the CDR3: TGTGCCAGCAGCCAGCCGGTCCTAGGAGTCTATGGCTACACCTTC. It codes for CASSQPVLGVYGYTF.